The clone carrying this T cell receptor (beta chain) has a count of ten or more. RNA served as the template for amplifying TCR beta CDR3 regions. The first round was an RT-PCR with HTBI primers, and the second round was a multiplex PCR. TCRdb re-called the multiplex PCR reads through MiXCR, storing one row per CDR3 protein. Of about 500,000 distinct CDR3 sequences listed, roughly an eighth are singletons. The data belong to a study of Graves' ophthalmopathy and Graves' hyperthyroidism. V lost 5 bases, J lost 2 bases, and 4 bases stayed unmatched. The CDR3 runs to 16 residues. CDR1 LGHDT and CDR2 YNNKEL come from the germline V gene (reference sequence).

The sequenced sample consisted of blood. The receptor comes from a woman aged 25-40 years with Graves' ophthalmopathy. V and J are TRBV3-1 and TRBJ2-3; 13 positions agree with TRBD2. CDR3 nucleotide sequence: TGTGCCAGCAGCTCGACTAGCGGGGGGTCCACAGATACGCAGTATTTT. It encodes CASSSTSGGSTDTQYF.